This T cell receptor beta chain was captured by sequencing in a study of regulatory T cells in long-lasting Graves disease. Study results and caveats: The number of shared public clonotypes was higher in persistent patients (under 3,000) than new patients (more than 850).

The time point is: newly diagnosed GD, antithyroid drugs for less than 3 months. PBMC-extracted RNA yielded the TCR library. With EDTA tubes as the receptacles, about 8.1 milliliters of peripheral blood were drawn. Construction of TCR beta libraries relied on iRepertoire HTBI primers and on Arm-PCR targeting CDR3 regions. TCRdb used MiXCR to reprocess the multiplex PCR reads, holding one entry per CDR3 protein. The table lists roughly 500,000 distinct CDR3 sequences, about 13% of them singletons. At least ten counts were recorded for this clonotype. Its antigen is unidentified. V lost 4 bases, J lost 9 bases, and 7 bases stayed unmatched. The CDR3 is 15 amino acids. CDR1 and CDR2 (germline): LGHDT, YNNKEL (reference sequence). The same sample was also studied in work on T cells in Graves' hyperthyroidism and ophthalmopathy. That investigation notes: The model identified upcoming ophthalmopathy a median approximately six months ahead of onset.

This specimen was peripheral blood mononuclear cells (PBMCs), taken at new diagnosis, from a patient treated with antithyroid drugs. This sequence originates from a man younger than 45 with Graves disease. The chain has TRBV3-1 and TRBJ1-6, with TRBD1 identical over 9 bases. The CDR3 DNA sequence: TGTGCCAGCAGCCCTTCGGACAGGGGCGGTTCACCCCTCCACTTT. Protein sequence: CASSPSDRGGSPLHF. The variable domain in full, completed from reference TRBV3-1 and TRBJ1-6, reads DTAVSQTPKYLVTQMGNDKSIKCEQNLGHDTMYWYKQDSKKFLKIMFSYNNKELIINETVPNRFSPKSPDKAHLNLHINSLELGDSAVYFCASSPSDRGGSPLHFGNGTRLTVT.